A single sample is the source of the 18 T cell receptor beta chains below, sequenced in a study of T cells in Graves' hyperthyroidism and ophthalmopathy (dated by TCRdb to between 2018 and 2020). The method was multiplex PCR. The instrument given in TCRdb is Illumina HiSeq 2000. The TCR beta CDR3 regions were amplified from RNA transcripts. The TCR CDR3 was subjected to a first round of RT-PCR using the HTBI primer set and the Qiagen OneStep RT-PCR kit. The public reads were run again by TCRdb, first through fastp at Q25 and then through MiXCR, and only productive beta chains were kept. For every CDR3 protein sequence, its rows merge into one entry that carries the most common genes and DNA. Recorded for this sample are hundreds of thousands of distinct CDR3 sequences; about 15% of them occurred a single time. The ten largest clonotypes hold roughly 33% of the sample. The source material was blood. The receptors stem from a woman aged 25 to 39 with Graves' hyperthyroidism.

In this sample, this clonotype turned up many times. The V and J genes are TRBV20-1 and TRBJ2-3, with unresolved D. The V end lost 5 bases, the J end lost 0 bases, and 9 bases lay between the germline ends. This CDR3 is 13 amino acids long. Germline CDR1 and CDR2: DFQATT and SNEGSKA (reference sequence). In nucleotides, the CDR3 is TGCAGTGCTGCAGACCCGAGCACAGATACGCAGTATTTT. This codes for CSAADPSTDTQYF.

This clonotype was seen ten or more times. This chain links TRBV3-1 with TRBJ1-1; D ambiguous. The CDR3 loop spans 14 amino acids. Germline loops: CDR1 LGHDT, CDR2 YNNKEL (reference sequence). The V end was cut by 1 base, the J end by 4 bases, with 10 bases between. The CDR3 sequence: CASSQVFQATEAFF. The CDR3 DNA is TGTGCCAGCAGCCAAGTTTTCCAGGCCACTGAAGCTTTCTTT.

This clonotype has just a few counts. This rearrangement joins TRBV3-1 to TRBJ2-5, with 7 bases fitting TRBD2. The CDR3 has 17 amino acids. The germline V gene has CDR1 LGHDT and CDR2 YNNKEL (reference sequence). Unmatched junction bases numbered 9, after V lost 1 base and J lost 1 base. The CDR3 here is CASSQGRGRGLQETQYF. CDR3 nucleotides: TGTGCCAGCAGCCAAGGCCGGGGGAGGGGACTCCAAGAGACCCAGTACTTC.

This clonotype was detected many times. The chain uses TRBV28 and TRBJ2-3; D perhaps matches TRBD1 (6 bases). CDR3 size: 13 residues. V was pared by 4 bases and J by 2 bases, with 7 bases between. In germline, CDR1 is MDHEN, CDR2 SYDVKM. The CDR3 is CASSWDNTDTQYF. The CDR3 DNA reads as TGTGCCAGCAGTTGGGACAACACAGATACGCAGTATTTT.

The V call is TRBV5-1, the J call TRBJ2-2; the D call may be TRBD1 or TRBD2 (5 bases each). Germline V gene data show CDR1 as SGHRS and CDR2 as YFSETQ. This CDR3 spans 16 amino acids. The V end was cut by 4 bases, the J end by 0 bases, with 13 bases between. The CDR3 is CASSPRWDANTGELFF. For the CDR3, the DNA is TGCGCCAGCAGCCCCCGGTGGGACGCGAACACCGGGGAGCTGTTTTTT.

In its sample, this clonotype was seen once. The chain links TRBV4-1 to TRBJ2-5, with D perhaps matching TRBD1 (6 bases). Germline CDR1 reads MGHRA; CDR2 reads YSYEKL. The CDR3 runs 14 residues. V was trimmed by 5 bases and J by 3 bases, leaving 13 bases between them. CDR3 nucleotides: TGCGCCAGCAGCTTCCTTTCAGGGGAAGAGACCCAGTACTTC. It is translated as CASSFLSGEETQYF.

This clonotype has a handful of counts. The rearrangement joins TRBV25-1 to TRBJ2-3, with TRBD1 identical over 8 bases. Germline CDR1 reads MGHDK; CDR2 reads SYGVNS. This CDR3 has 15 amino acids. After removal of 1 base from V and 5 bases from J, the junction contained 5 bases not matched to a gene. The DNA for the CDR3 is TGTGCCAGCAGTGAATTAGGCAGGGGGCAAGATACGCAGTATTTT. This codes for CASSELGRGQDTQYF. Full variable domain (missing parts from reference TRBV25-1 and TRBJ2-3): EADIYQTPRYLVIGTGKKITLECSQTMGHDKMYWYQQDPGMELHLIHYSYGVNSTEKGDLSSESTVSRIRTEHFPLTLESARPSHTSQYLCASSELGRGQDTQYFGPGTRLTVL.

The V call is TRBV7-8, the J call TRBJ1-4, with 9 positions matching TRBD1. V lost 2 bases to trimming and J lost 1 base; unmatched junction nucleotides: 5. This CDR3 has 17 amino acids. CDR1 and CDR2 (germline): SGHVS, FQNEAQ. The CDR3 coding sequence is TGTGCCAGCAGCTTAAACAGGGGGCACGGAACTAATGAAAAACTGTTTTTT. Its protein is CASSLNRGHGTNEKLFF. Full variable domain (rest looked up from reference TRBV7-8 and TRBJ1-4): GAGVSQSPRYKVAKRGQDVALRCDPISGHVSLFWYQQALGQGPEFLTYFQNEAQLDKSGLPSDRFFAERPEGSVSTLKIQRTQQEDSAVYLCASSLNRGHGTNEKLFFGSGTQLSVL.

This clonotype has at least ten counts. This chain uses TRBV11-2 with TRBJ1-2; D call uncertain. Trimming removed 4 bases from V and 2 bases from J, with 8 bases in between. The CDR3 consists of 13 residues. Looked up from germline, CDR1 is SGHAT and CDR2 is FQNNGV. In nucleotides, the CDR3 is TGTGCCAGCAGCTCTTCAGGAAACTATGGCTACACCTTC. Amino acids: CASSSSGNYGYTF.

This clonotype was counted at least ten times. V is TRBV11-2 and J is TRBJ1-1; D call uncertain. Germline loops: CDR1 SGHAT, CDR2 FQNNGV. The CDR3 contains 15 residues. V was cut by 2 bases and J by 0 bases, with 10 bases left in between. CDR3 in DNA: TGTGCCAGCAGCTTACCCCCGGAATTGAACACTGAAGCTTTCTTT. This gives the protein CASSLPPELNTEAFF. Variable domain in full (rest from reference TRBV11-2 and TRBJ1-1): EAGVAQSPRYKIIEKRQSVAFWCNPISGHATLYWYQQILGQGPKLLIQFQNNGVVDDSQLPKDRFSAERLKGVDSTLKIQPAKLEDSAVYLCASSLPPELNTEAFFGQGTRLTVV.

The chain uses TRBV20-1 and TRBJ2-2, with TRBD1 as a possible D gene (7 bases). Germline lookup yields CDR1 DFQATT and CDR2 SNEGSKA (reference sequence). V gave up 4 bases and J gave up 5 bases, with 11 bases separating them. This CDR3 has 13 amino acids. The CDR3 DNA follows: TGCAGTGCTAAACAGGGGAGGACCGGGGAGCTGTTTTTT. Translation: CSAKQGRTGELFF.

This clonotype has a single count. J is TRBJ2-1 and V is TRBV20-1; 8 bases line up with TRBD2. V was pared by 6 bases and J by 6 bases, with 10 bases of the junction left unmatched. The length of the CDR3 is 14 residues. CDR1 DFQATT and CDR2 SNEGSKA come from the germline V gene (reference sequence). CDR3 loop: CSARPSGSFNEQFF. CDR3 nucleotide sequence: TGCAGTGCCCGGCCGAGCGGGAGTTTCAATGAGCAGTTCTTC.

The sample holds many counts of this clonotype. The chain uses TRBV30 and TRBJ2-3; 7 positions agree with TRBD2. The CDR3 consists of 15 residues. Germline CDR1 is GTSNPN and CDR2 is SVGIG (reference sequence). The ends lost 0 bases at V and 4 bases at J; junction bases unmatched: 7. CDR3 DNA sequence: TGTGCCTGGAGTGTGGTGGGAGGGCCCGCAGATACGCAGTATTTT. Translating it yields CAWSVVGGPADTQYF.

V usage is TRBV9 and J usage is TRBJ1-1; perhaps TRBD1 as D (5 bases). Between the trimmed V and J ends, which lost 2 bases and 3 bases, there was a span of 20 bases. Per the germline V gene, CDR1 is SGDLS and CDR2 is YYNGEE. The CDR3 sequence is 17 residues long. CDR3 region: CASSVRDGPTRDTEAFF. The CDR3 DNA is TGTGCCAGCAGCGTGAGGGACGGCCCAACAAGGGACACTGAAGCTTTCTTT.

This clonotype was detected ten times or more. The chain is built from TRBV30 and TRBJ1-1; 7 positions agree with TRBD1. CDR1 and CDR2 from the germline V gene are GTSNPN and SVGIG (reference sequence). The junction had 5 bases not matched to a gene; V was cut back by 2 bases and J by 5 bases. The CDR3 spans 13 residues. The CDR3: CAWSRQGGTEAFF. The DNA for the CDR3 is TGTGCCTGGAGTAGACAGGGCGGGACTGAAGCTTTCTTT.

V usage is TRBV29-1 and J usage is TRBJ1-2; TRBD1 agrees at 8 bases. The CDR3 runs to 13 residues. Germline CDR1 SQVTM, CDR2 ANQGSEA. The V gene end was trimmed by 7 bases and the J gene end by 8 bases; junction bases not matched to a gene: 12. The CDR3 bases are TGCAGCGGGGAGAGACAGGGGCGGGGAGGCTACACCTTC. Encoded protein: CSGERQGRGGYTF.

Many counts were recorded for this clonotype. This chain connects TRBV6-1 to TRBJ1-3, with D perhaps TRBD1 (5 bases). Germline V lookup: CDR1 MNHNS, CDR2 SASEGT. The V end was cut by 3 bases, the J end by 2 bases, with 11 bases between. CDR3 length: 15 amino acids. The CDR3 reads CASSDGGDPGNTIYF. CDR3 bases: TGTGCCAGCAGTGACGGTGGGGACCCTGGAAACACCATATATTTT.

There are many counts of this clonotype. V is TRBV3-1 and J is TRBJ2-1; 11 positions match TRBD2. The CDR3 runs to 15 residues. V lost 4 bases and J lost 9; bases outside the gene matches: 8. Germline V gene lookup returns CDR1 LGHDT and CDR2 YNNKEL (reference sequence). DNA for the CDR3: TGTGCCAGCAGCCCGACTAGCGGGGCGGGTGGTGAGCAGTTCTTC. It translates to CASSPTSGAGGEQFF.